What follows describes a single TCR beta chain. Its target is unknown. This record comes from a study of monozygotic twins with inflammatory bowel disease. With eight separate reactions per sample, the authors made cDNA. Reprocessing the 5' RACE reads, TCRdb reports a single entry for every CDR3 protein and omits DNA. Its listing shows about 380,000 distinct CDR3 sequences. In germline, CDR1 is DFQATT, CDR2 SNEGSKA (reference sequence). The CDR3 extends over 13 amino acids. Overall study findings and caveats: Other individuals had fewer clonotypes in common with IBD patients than with healthy twins, especially with disease activity.

This clonotype originated in a human donor with ulcerative colitis or Crohn's disease, or a healthy co-twin of an affected twin (not recorded which). This chain connects TRBV20-1 to TRBJ2-7. What was sequenced was blood. This CDR3 is CSARVWGSYEQYF.